The text below deals with one TCR beta chain. No antigen is known for it. The entry originates in a study of radiotherapy plus CTLA-4 blockade in lung cancer. Study conclusions and caveats: Early blood T cell clone dynamics reportedly forecast response best, with interferon-beta. Radiotherapy plus ipilimumab was followed by expansion in blood of tumor-derived TCR clones.

Those with chemo-refractory metastatic non-small-cell lung cancer were treated with focal radiation combined with CTLA-4 blockade using ipilimumab. This table comes from immunoSEQ multiplex PCR, and its TCRdb copy is limited to in-frame clones, with some not included. The sample has more than 95,000 clones, about four fifths seen once. The CDR3 contains 18 residues. The V gene end was trimmed by 0 bases and the J gene end by 4 bases; junction bases not matched to a gene: 10. The germline CDR1 and CDR2 sequences are LGHNA and YNFKEQ. This receptor was obtained from a human donor with non-small cell lung cancer who had a partial response to radiotherapy plus ipilimumab. The chain couples TRBV4-2 to TRBJ2-1; 9 bases are shared with TRBD1. The sequencing here drew on peripheral blood, taken from a patient treated with radiotherapy plus ipilimumab. This CDR3 is CASSQDGIRDRAYNEQFF. The CDR3 DNA reads as TGTGCCAGCAGCCAAGACGGAATCCGGGACAGGGCGTACAATGAGCAGTTCTTC.